This passage covers 17 T cell receptor beta chains from one sample sequenced in a study of human T cells and chemical hapten exposure. TCRdb analysed the RACE reads with MiXCR anew, one entry per CDR3 protein. The top ten hold roughly a tenth of the sample, which has about 50,000 distinct CDR3 sequences, roughly a tenth seen once. Stated time point: pre-sensitization, week 0. Treatment in this sample: therapeutic diphenylcyclopropenone sensitization with weekly scalp DPC. The total RNA was obtained from whole blood that was not fractionated. Source: whole blood, taken in connection with sensitization to the hapten diphenylcyclopropenone (DPC). These receptors originate from a woman in her twenties or thirties with alopecia areata. Some clones in this sample may be carry-over from other donors' samples.

This clonotype was counted a few times. The chain carries TRBV12-3 or TRBV12-4 and TRBJ1-6, with D perhaps matching TRBD1 (5 bases). The CDR3 spans 15 residues. V was cut by 4 bases and J by 0 bases, with 7 bases left in between. In DNA, the CDR3 is TGTGCCAGCAGTTGGGGGAGCTCCTATAATTCACCCCTCCACTTT. It is translated as CASSWGSSYNSPLHF.

There are many counts of this clonotype. This sequence joins TRBV27 and TRBJ1-3, with unresolved D. V lost 5 bases to trimming and J lost 0 bases, with 17 bases between them. This CDR3 region has 17 residues. The germline V gene has CDR1 MNHEY and CDR2 SMNVEV (reference sequence). The chain's CDR3 is CASSKWVPGGSGNTIYF. The CDR3, as DNA: TGTGCCAGCAGTAAATGGGTCCCTGGAGGCTCTGGAAACACCATATATTTT.

The rearrangement joins TRBV4-2 to TRBJ1-2; D is ambiguous. V lost 4 bases, J lost 4 bases, and 16 bases lay in between. The CDR3 contains 15 residues. The germline CDR1 and CDR2 sequences are LGHNA and YNFKEQ. The CDR3 is CASSPSLEGFYGYTF. CDR3 nucleotides: TGTGCCAGCAGCCCGAGTCTGGAGGGTTTCTATGGCTACACCTTC.

The chain recombines TRBV5-4 with TRBJ2-2, with D maybe TRBD2 (6 bases). V lost 5 bases and J 5 bases, leaving 13 bases between the germline ends. The germline V gene has CDR1 SGHNT and CDR2 YYREEE (reference sequence). The CDR3 consists of 14 residues. The CDR3 bases are TGTGCCAGCAGGGCGGGACGGGGAACCGGGGAGCTGTTTTTT. Its translation: CASRAGRGTGELFF.

The V and J genes are TRBV28 and TRBJ2-3; D is unclear. CDR1 is MDHEN and CDR2 is SYDVKM in the germline V gene. The V end was cut by 3 bases, the J end by 3 bases, with 7 bases between. The CDR3 consists of 13 residues. The CDR3 coding sequence is TGTGCCAGCAGTTTTTGCCGGACAGATACGCAGTATTTT. Translated, it gives CASSFCRTDTQYF.

This clonotype was counted ten times or more. The chain couples TRBV6-5 to TRBJ1-1; D is ambiguous. Deletions cut 6 bases from V and 1 base from J, with 15 bases between. Germline CDR1 is MNHEY and CDR2 is SVGAGI. This CDR3 has 15 residues. The DNA of the CDR3 is TGTGCCAGCAGACTGGGTTCGGACCGGAACACTGAAGCTTTCTTT. It specifies CASRLGSDRNTEAFF.

V and J are TRBV24-1 and TRBJ2-3; a possible D gene is TRBD1 (6 bases). CDR3 length: 15 amino acids. Germline V CDR1 and CDR2: KGHDR, SFDVKD. V shed 2 bases and J shed 3 bases, with 11 bases lying between them. DNA for the CDR3: TGTGCCACCAGTGATTGGCAGGGGCCAACAGATACGCAGTATTTT. As protein: CATSDWQGPTDTQYF.

This clonotype was found a few times. J is TRBJ1-1 and V is TRBV28, with a tentative D call TRBD1 (5 bases). CDR3 length: 15 residues. Germline CDR1 MDHEN, CDR2 SYDVKM. V lost 1 base and J lost 4, with 13 bases in between. The CDR3 here is CASSLLGERSTEAFF. For the CDR3, the DNA is TGTGCCAGCAGTTTATTAGGGGAAAGAAGCACTGAAGCTTTCTTT.

CDR3 residues: CASSLGQGSNEQFF. CDR3 DNA: TGTGCCAGCAGCCTGGGACAGGGGTCCAATGAGCAGTTCTTC. The rearrangement uses TRBV7-3 and TRBJ2-1; 10 bases are shared with TRBD1. J gave up 6 bases and V 5 bases, and 4 bases lay outside the gene matches. The CDR3 covers 14 residues. Germline loops: CDR1 SGHTA, CDR2 FQGTGA. Based on the CDR3 plus reference TRBV7-3 and TRBJ2-1, the full variable domain is GAGVSQTPSNKVTEKGKYVELRCDPISGHTALYWYRQSLGQGPEFLIYFQGTGAADDSGLPNDRFFAVRPEGSVSTLKIQRTERGDSAVYLCASSLGQGSNEQFFGPGTRLTVL.

There are many counts of this clonotype. CDR3 in DNA: TGTGCCAGCAGCATAGAGGGGCAGGGTTATGAAAAACTGTTTTTT. It is translated as CASSIEGQGYEKLFF. J is TRBJ1-4 and V is TRBV5-5, with D possibly TRBD1 on 5 matching bases. Trimming removed 4 bases from V and 6 bases from J, with 16 bases in between. The length of the CDR3 is 15 residues. CDR1 and CDR2 (germline): SGHKS, YYEKEE (reference sequence).

This clonotype turned up a few times. This chain joins TRBV6-5 and TRBJ1-5; TRBD1 agrees at 9 bases. The V segment lost 7 bases and the J segment 1 base; nucleotides outside the gene matches: 5. The length of the CDR3 is 15 residues. Germline assignment: CDR1 MNHEY and CDR2 SVGAGI. CDR3 coding DNA: TGTGCCAGCAAAAAGGACAGGGGAAGCAATCAGCCCCAGCATTTT. This sequence encodes CASKKDRGSNQPQHF.

This rearrangement joins TRBV2 to TRBJ1-1; D unclear. With 1 base removed from V and 5 bases from J, the gap between germline ends came to 5 bases. In germline, CDR1 is SNHLY, CDR2 FYNNEI. There are 12 residues in the CDR3. The CDR3 nucleotides are TGTGCCAGCAGTGAAGGGGGTACTGAAGCTTTCTTT. Its protein product is CASSEGGTEAFF.

The J gene is TRBJ1-2, the V gene TRBV7-2, with TRBD1 matching over 8 bases. The CDR3 loop spans 15 amino acids. In germline, CDR1 is SGHTA, CDR2 FQGNSA. V dropped 2 bases and J dropped 5; count of bases not matched to a gene: 7. The CDR3 nucleotides are TGTGCCAGCAGCTTACAGGGGGCTAGTCGATATGGCTACACCTTC. Its protein is CASSLQGASRYGYTF.

This clonotype was counted many times. The gene calls are TRBV4-3 and TRBJ2-1; 7 bases are shared with TRBD1. Trimming cost V 0 bases and J 13 bases; bases outside gene matches: 9. Germline V gives CDR1 LGHNA, CDR2 YSLEER. The CDR3 is 14 residues long. CDR3: CASSQDHSRGLQFF. In nucleotides, the CDR3 is TGCGCCAGCAGCCAAGATCACTCCAGGGGGTTACAGTTCTTC.

The chain joins TRBV2 to TRBJ2-6; 7 bases are a match to TRBD1. From germline, CDR1 is SNHLY and CDR2 FYNNEI. This CDR3 has 15 residues. Germline trimming cut 6 bases from V and 4 bases from J; bases unmatched to any gene: 6. CDR3: CASRPGGTGANVLTF. CDR3 coding DNA: TGTGCCAGCAGGCCAGGGGGAACGGGGGCCAACGTCCTGACTTTC.

This clonotype was recorded at least ten times. This rearrangement joins TRBV3-1 to TRBJ2-7; TRBD2 aligns across 8 bases. The CDR3 runs to 15 residues. Trimming took 0 bases from V and 2 from J; bases not matched to a gene: 3. The V gene's germline CDR1 is LGHDT and CDR2 YNNKEL (reference sequence). CDR3 amino acids: CASSQEGGGPYEQYF. DNA of the CDR3: TGTGCCAGCAGCCAAGAAGGCGGGGGGCCCTACGAGCAGTACTTC.

This clonotype was seen many times. This chain uses TRBV5-5 with TRBJ1-5, with TRBD1 identical over 7 bases. The V gene's germline CDR1 is SGHKS and CDR2 YYEKEE (reference sequence). V was clipped by 4 bases and J by 6 bases; unmatched bases: 4. The CDR3 is made up of 13 amino acids. The CDR3 region has the DNA TGTGCCAGCAGCCCCGACAGGGCTCAGCCCCAGCATTTT. Its protein is CASSPDRAQPQHF.